Shown below are 10 T cell receptor beta chains from a single sample sequenced in a study of monozygotic twins with cystic fibrosis. The table came from immunoSEQ multiplex PCR; TCRdb's copy has only in-frame clones and leaves some out. The sample holds about 14,000 clones, 80% to 95% seen once. The sample was blood. These receptors all come from a girl aged 2-10 years with cystic fibrosis.

This chain links TRBV5-5 with TRBJ1-5, with D tentatively TRBD1 (5 bases). CDR1 and CDR2 (germline): SGHKS, YYEKEE (reference sequence). Trimming took off 5 bases at V and 7 bases at J, with 16 bases between the two ends. The CDR3 runs 14 residues. The chain's CDR3 is CASSSQGWGQPQHF. The CDR3 DNA reads as TGTGCCAGCAGTTCTCAGGGTTGGGGGCAGCCCCAGCATTTT.

The rearrangement joins TRBV6-6 to TRBJ2-7; TRBD2 matches 7 bases. The length of the CDR3 is 15 residues. Germline V lookup: CDR1 MNHNY, CDR2 SVGAGI (reference sequence). J was trimmed by 1 base and V by 7 bases; bases with no gene match: 10. The CDR3 loop reads CASNRLGGASYEQYF. The CDR3 DNA reads as TGTGCCAGCAATCGTTTGGGAGGGGCATCCTACGAGCAGTACTTC.

This chain links TRBV9 with TRBJ2-3; TRBD2 is a possible D gene (6 bases). The CDR3 is 16 residues long. The V and J ends lost 0 bases and 0 bases respectively, with 11 bases between them. Germline-derived CDR1 and CDR2 are SGDLS and YYNGEE. DNA of the CDR3: TGTGCCAGCAGCGTAGGGGCTAGCGAGAGCACAGATACGCAGTATTTT. It translates to CASSVGASESTDTQYF.

The chain has TRBV5-1 and TRBJ2-5, with 8 positions matching TRBD2. The CDR3 runs 16 residues. Losses at the gene ends were 0 bases for V and 2 bases for J; bases not matched to a gene: 6. Germline CDR1 SGHRS, CDR2 YFSETQ. The CDR3 region is CASSLGFLAGQETQYF. The CDR3 DNA is TGCGCCAGCAGCTTGGGATTTTTAGCGGGACAAGAGACCCAGTACTTC.

The chain carries TRBV6-1 and TRBJ1-2, with D unresolved. CDR3 length: 16 amino acids. CDR1 is MNHNS and CDR2 is SASEGT in the germline V gene. With 1 base removed from V and 4 bases from J, the gap between germline ends came to 16 bases. The CDR3 loop reads CASSEEGPEAFYGYTF. In DNA form, the CDR3 reads TGTGCCAGCAGTGAAGAAGGCCCAGAGGCCTTCTATGGCTACACCTTC.

V is TRBV2 and J is TRBJ2-7; D is unclear. CDR3 length equals 11 residues. The germline CDR1 and CDR2 sequences are SNHLY and FYNNEI. V was shortened by 7 bases and J by 6 bases, with 10 bases between the two germline ends. CDR3 sequence (DNA): TGTGCCAGCAAGAGTACCCCCGAGCAGTACTTC. It codes for CASKSTPEQYF.

The J gene is TRBJ1-2, the V gene TRBV7-9; no reliable D call. The V end lost 1 base, the J end lost 0 bases, and 9 bases lay between the germline ends. This CDR3 comprises 15 residues. Germline CDR1 and CDR2: SEHNR and FQNEAQ (reference sequence). CDR3 loop: CASSLGTAANYGYTF. The CDR3, as DNA: TGTGCCAGCAGCTTAGGGACGGCAGCTAACTATGGCTACACCTTC.

V gene TRBV7-3 combines with J gene TRBJ2-5; D possibly corresponds to TRBD2 (6 bases). V was pared by 2 bases and J by 4 bases, with 17 bases between. Germline CDR1 is SGHTA and CDR2 is FQGTGA. The CDR3 has 16 amino acids. The CDR3 reads CASSLGALASAETQYF. In nucleotides, the CDR3 is TGTGCCAGCAGCTTAGGAGCGCTAGCGTCTGCAGAGACCCAGTACTTC.

The V call is TRBV4-2, the J call TRBJ2-1; weak D call: TRBD2 (5 bases). The germline V and J ends were trimmed by 3 bases and 0 bases, with 12 bases remaining between them. CDR1 and CDR2 from the germline V gene are LGHNA and YNFKEQ. The CDR3 is made up of 16 amino acids. The CDR3: CASSQETRLSYNEQFF. The CDR3 DNA follows: TGTGCCAGCAGCCAGGAAACTAGACTCTCCTACAATGAGCAGTTCTTC.

Here the CDR3 reads CASRPAGAYEQYF. CDR3 nucleotides: TGTGCCAGCAGACCAGCGGGGGCCTACGAGCAGTACTTC. V is TRBV6-5 and J is TRBJ2-7, with 8 bases identical to TRBD2. There are 13 residues in the CDR3. Germline V gene lookup returns CDR1 MNHEY and CDR2 SVGAGI. J was trimmed by 2 bases and V by 6 bases; bases with no gene match: 3.